The clone carrying this T cell receptor (beta chain) was recorded a few times. The entry originates in a study of identical twins. cDNA carried unique molecular identifiers, and a universal primer site was added by template switching. TCRdb re-called the 5' RACE reads through MiXCR, storing one row per CDR3 protein. The data show approximately 630,000 distinct CDR3 sequences, with roughly 7.1% seen just once and 1.6% held by the top ten. This CDR3 has 13 residues. The germline gives CDR1 SQVTM, CDR2 ANQGSEA. Between the trimmed V and J ends, which lost 3 bases and 3 bases, there was a span of 10 bases. These same records also appear under a second study, on yellow fever vaccine responses in identical twins.

The receptor comes from a woman aged 18 to 35 in good health. The J gene is TRBJ2-3, the V gene TRBV29-1, with a weak D call TRBD1 (5 bases). Sequencing input: PBMCs. The CDR3 is CSVESGATDTQYF. The CDR3 region has the DNA TGCAGCGTTGAGTCTGGGGCAACAGATACGCAGTATTTT.